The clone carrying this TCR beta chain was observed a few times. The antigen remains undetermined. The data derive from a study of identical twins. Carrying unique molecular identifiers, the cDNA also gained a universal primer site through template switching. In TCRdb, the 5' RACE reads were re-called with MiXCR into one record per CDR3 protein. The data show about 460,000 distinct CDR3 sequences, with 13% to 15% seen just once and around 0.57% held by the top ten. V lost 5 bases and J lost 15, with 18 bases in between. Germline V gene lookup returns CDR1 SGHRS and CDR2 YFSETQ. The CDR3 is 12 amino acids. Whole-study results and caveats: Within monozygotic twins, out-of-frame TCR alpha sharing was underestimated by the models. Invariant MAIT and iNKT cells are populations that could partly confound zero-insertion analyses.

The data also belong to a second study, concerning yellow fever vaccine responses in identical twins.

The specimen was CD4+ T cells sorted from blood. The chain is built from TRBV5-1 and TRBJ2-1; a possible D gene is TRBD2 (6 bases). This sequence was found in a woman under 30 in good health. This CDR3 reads CASRFETGVLFF. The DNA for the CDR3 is TGCGCCAGCAGATTTGAAACGGGAGTGTTGTTCTTC. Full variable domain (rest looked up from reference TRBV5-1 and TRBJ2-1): KAGVTQTPRYLIKTRGQQVTLSCSPISGHRSVSWYQQTPGQGLQFLFEYFSETQRNKGNFPGRFSGRQFSNSRSEMNVSTLELGDSALYLCASRFETGVLFFGPGTRLTVL.